The 27 T cell receptor beta chains listed next were all sequenced from one sample in a study of Ad26.COV2.S vaccination and SARS-CoV-2 variants. Sequencing used immunoSEQ multiplex PCR; TCRdb keeps in-frame clones, though not all of them. The sample lists some 450,000 clones; 90% were seen once. Treatment specified: some 19 received Ad26.COV2.S at low or high dose, single or two shots; 5 received placebo; per-sample allocation not given. Repertoires come from day 63 after the first vaccine or placebo injection. The material sequenced was peripheral blood, taken in a trial of Ad26.COV2.S vaccine versus placebo. These receptors all stem from a person between 18 and 65 years old who received the Ad26.COV2.S COVID-19 vaccine or a placebo.

In nucleotides, the CDR3 is TGTGCCAGCAGCGAGTTGGGCGGGAGGTTCAATGAGCAGTTCTTC. It translates to CASSELGGRFNEQFF. V gene TRBV11-2 combines with J gene TRBJ2-1; TRBD2 aligns across 8 bases. J lost 6 bases, V lost 5 bases, and 9 bases had no gene match. This CDR3 contains 15 residues. CDR1 and CDR2 from the germline V gene are SGHAT and FQNNGV.

The rearrangement joins TRBV29-1 to TRBJ2-2; D unclear. The germline CDR1 and CDR2 sequences are SQVTM and ANQGSEA. Trimming removed 8 bases at V and 7 bases at J, with 11 bases between. CDR3 length: 11 residues. In nucleotides, the CDR3 is TGCAGCCCCGTCGTTGACGGGGAGCTGTTTTTT. Translating gives CSPVVDGELFF.

The V gene is TRBV28, the J gene TRBJ2-1; TRBD1 might be the D (6 bases). V was cut by 6 bases and J by 5 bases, with 14 bases left in between. The CDR3 length is 14 residues. Germline V gene sequence: CDR1 MDHEN, CDR2 SYDVKM. Here the CDR3 DNA reads TGTGCCAGCAGAGGGGGATTGGGCCACAATGAGCAGTTCTTC. This codes for CASRGGLGHNEQFF. The entire variable domain, with the rest obtained from reference TRBV28 and TRBJ2-1, is as follows: DVKVTQSSRYLVKRTGEKVFLECVQDMDHENMFWYRQDPGLGLRLIYFSYDVKMKEKGDIPEGYSVSREKKERFSLILESASTNQTSMYLCASRGGLGHNEQFFGPGTRLTVL.

V usage is TRBV2 and J usage is TRBJ2-7; tentative D call: TRBD1 (6 bases). The CDR3 totals 15 residues. Germline lookup yields CDR1 SNHLY and CDR2 FYNNEI. Trimming took off 2 bases at V and 3 bases at J, with 14 bases between the two ends. CDR3 nucleotide sequence: TGTGCCAGCAGTGAACCGAGGGCAGGGGTCTACGAGCAGTACTTC. Protein sequence: CASSEPRAGVYEQYF.

V usage is TRBV5-8 and J usage is TRBJ2-7, with D perhaps TRBD2 (5 bases). V lost 1 base, J lost 6 bases, and 17 bases lay in between. From germline, CDR1 is SGHTS and CDR2 YDEGEE. This CDR3 has 15 amino acids. In nucleotides, the CDR3 is TGTGCCAGCAGCTTGATCGTGTCAAATGCGGGCGAGCAGTACTTC. Amino acids: CASSLIVSNAGEQYF.

The chain couples TRBV4-2 to TRBJ2-3; 10 bases are a match to TRBD2. The CDR3 length is 19 residues. The germline CDR1 and CDR2 sequences are LGHNA and YNFKEQ. J was trimmed by 2 bases and V by 3 bases; bases with no gene match: 14. This chain's CDR3 is CASSHLQAGGKSNTDTQYF. The CDR3 DNA reads TGTGCCAGCAGCCATCTCCAAGCGGGAGGGAAATCCAACACAGATACGCAGTATTTT.

This chain connects TRBV7-8 to TRBJ2-5; D is undetermined. V shed 2 bases and J shed 1 base, with 20 bases lying between them. In germline, CDR1 is SGHVS, CDR2 FQNEAQ. The CDR3 covers 18 residues. The CDR3: CASSLSGYQAVAQETQYF. DNA for the CDR3: TGTGCCAGCAGCTTATCGGGCTACCAAGCCGTAGCCCAAGAGACCCAGTACTTC.

The gene calls are TRBV28 and TRBJ1-3; D gene unclear. This CDR3 has 16 amino acids. Trimming took 6 bases from V and 0 from J, leaving 15 bases between them. The germline gives CDR1 MDHEN, CDR2 SYDVKM. The CDR3, as DNA: TGTGCCAGCAGCCCGAGCAGATCTTCCTCTGGAAACACCATATATTTT. Encoded protein: CASSPSRSSSGNTIYF.

The chain combines TRBV5-1 with TRBJ2-2; 10 nucleotides agree with TRBD1. Germline trimming cut 4 bases from V and 6 bases from J; bases unmatched to any gene: 9. The CDR3 is 16 residues long. CDR1 and CDR2 (germline): SGHRS, YFSETQ. This CDR3 is CASSPGGTGAAGELFF. The CDR3 DNA is TGCGCCAGCAGCCCAGGAGGGACAGGGGCGGCCGGGGAGCTGTTTTTT. The full variable domain, its missing parts supplied by reference TRBV5-1 and TRBJ2-2, is KAGVTQTPRYLIKTRGQQVTLSCSPISGHRSVSWYQQTPGQGLQFLFEYFSETQRNKGNFPGRFSGRQFSNSRSEMNVSTLELGDSALYLCASSPGGTGAAGELFFGEGSRLTVL.

Concerning this clone itself: The sample has other DNA sequences that encode this CDR3 too. The chain has TRBV9 and TRBJ2-7; either TRBD1 or TRBD2 may fit D (5 bases each). Germline CDR1 is SGDLS and CDR2 is YYNGEE. Between the trimmed V and J ends, which lost 0 bases and 0 bases, there was a span of 7 bases. The CDR3 is 14 residues long. The CDR3 DNA follows: TGTGCCAGCAGCGTAGGGGGGTTCTCCTACGAGCAGTACTTC. Amino acid sequence: CASSVGGFSYEQYF.

The V call is TRBV30, the J call TRBJ1-1; D unresolved. V was trimmed by 0 bases and J by 6 bases, leaving 8 bases between them. The V gene's germline CDR1 is GTSNPN and CDR2 SVGIG (reference sequence). CDR3 length equals 12 residues. The CDR3 nucleotides read TGTGCCTGGAGTGTGATGTCCGCTGAAGCTTTCTTT. Translating it yields CAWSVMSAEAFF. Together with reference TRBV30 and TRBJ1-1, the CDR3 gives the full variable domain: SQTIHQWPATLVQPVGSPLSLECTVEGTSNPNLYWYRQAAGRGLQLLFYSVGIGQISSEVPQNLSASRPQDRQFILSSKKLLLSDSGFYLCAWSVMSAEAFFGQGTRLTVV.

This chain uses TRBV3-1 (or the pseudogene TRBV3-2) with TRBJ2-3; 8 bases are shared with TRBD1. After removal of 1 base from V and 11 bases from J, the junction contained 14 bases not matched to a gene. The CDR3 covers 16 residues. Germline loops: CDR1 LGHDT, CDR2 YNNKEL (reference sequence). The CDR3 nucleotides are TGTGCCAGCAGCCAAGGTCGCCCAGGGGGCGCGGCAAAGCAGTATTTT. The encoded protein is CASSQGRPGGAAKQYF.

This clone occurred a few times. The chain employs TRBV7-8 and TRBJ2-7, with D perhaps matching TRBD1 or TRBD2 (6 bases each). Trimming pared 1 base from V and 4 bases from J, leaving 11 bases between. Germline V gene data show CDR1 as SGHVS and CDR2 as FQNEAQ. The CDR3 has 14 amino acids. The CDR3 here is CASSLERRGYEQYF. The CDR3 DNA follows: TGTGCCAGCAGCTTAGAAAGGAGGGGGTACGAGCAGTACTTC.

This clone was seen only once. The chain links TRBV14 to TRBJ1-5; D uncertain. CDR1 is SGHDN and CDR2 is FVKESK in the germline V gene. The V gene lost 0 bases and the J gene lost 9 bases, with 9 bases spanning the gap. There are 13 residues in the CDR3. In DNA form, the CDR3 reads TGTGCCAGCAGCCAAGATCGCCACGCGCCCCAGCATTTT. Its translation is CASSQDRHAPQHF. Full variable domain (missing parts from reference TRBV14 and TRBJ1-5): EAGVTQFPSHSVIEKGQTVTLRCDPISGHDNLYWYRRVMGKEIKFLLHFVKESKQDESGMPNNRFLAERTGGTYSTLKVQPAELEDSGVYFCASSQDRHAPQHFGDGTRLSIL.

This chain connects TRBV6-5 to TRBJ2-1, with TRBD2 matching over 8 bases. V shed 5 bases, J shed 7 bases, and the junction held 10 bases outside the gene matches. The CDR3 length is 15 residues. Germline CDR1 reads MNHEY; CDR2 reads SVGAGI. The CDR3 region has the DNA TGTGCCAGCAGTCCCCGCGGACTAGCAAGGAATGAGCAGTTCTTC. Its protein is CASSPRGLARNEQFF.

V usage is TRBV15 and J usage is TRBJ2-3; D is unclear. Trimming cost V 0 bases and J 4 bases, with 11 bases left between them. CDR1 is LNHNV and CDR2 is YYDKDF in the germline V gene (reference sequence). The CDR3 is made up of 15 amino acids. The CDR3 sequence: CATSRDSPSADTQYF. As DNA, the CDR3 is TGTGCCACCAGCAGAGATTCGCCTAGTGCAGATACGCAGTATTTT. Looking up the rest from reference TRBV15 and TRBJ2-3 gives the full variable domain: DAMVIQNPRYQVTQFGKPVTLSCSQTLNHNVMYWYQQKSSQAPKLLFHYYDKDFNNEADTPDNFQSRRPNTSFCFLDIRSPGLGDTAMYLCATSRDSPSADTQYFGPGTRLTVL.

V gene TRBV2 combines with J gene TRBJ2-5, with D hard to call. This CDR3 region has 15 residues. Trimming removed 2 bases from V and 1 base from J, with 11 bases in between. Germline assignment: CDR1 SNHLY and CDR2 FYNNEI. The CDR3 DNA sequence: TGTGCCAGCAGTGAAACCGGATCGACCCAAGAGACCCAGTACTTC. This gives the protein CASSETGSTQETQYF.

For this clone: Other DNA sequences from this sample encode an identical CDR3 as well. V and J are TRBV5-4 and TRBJ1-2; D is unresolved. There are 13 residues in the CDR3. CDR1 is SGHNT, CDR2 YYREEE, per germline (reference sequence). Trimming pared 0 bases from V and 4 bases from J, leaving 7 bases between. CDR3 sequence: CASSLVGSYGYTF. As DNA, the CDR3 is TGTGCCAGCAGCTTGGTCGGCAGCTATGGCTACACCTTC. Full variable domain (missing parts from reference TRBV5-4 and TRBJ1-2): ETGVTQSPTHLIKTRGQQVTLRCSSQSGHNTVSWYQQALGQGPQFIFQYYREEENGRGNFPPRFSGLQFPNYSSELNVNALELDDSALYLCASSLVGSYGYTFGSGTRLTVV.

The chain joins TRBV6-5 to TRBJ1-2; 7 nucleotides match TRBD1. Trimming cost V 2 bases and J 3 bases; bases outside gene matches: 9. Germline lookup yields CDR1 MNHEY and CDR2 SVGAGI. The CDR3 is made up of 16 amino acids. For the CDR3, the DNA is TGTGCCAGCAGTTACGGACAGGTTCTAGAAGACTATGGCTACACCTTC. Its translation is CASSYGQVLEDYGYTF.

This chain links TRBV9 with TRBJ1-3; D remains unclear. Germline-derived CDR1 and CDR2 are SGDLS and YYNGEE. V was shortened by 3 bases and J by 7 bases, with 23 bases between the two germline ends. CDR3 size: 17 residues. In DNA form, the CDR3 reads TGTGCCAGCAGCGCGATGGACGTGAGCGCTGGAGGGAACACCATATATTTT. Translating it yields CASSAMDVSAGGNTIYF.

The sample holds one count of this clone. The V call is TRBV18, the J call TRBJ1-2, with 8 bases fitting TRBD1. CDR3 length: 14 amino acids. V gave up 3 bases and J gave up 8 bases; unmatched junction bases: 8. Germline V CDR1 and CDR2: KGHSH, LQKENI. The CDR3 spells CASSPTGVVEGYTF. The CDR3 DNA follows: TGTGCCAGCTCACCGACAGGGGTTGTAGAGGGCTACACCTTC.

This sequence joins TRBV7-3 and TRBJ2-2; 10 positions match TRBD2. The CDR3 runs 15 residues. CDR1 and CDR2 from the germline V gene are SGHTA and FQGTGA. V gave up 6 bases and J gave up 6 bases; unmatched junction bases: 7. CDR3 residues: CASSLAGVRPGELFF. Written as DNA, the CDR3 is TGTGCCAGCAGTCTAGCGGGAGTTCGGCCCGGGGAGCTGTTTTTT.

The V call is TRBV4-3, the J call TRBJ1-5; D is unresolved. The CDR3 runs 14 residues. The germline CDR1 and CDR2 sequences are LGHNA and YSLEER. Trimming stripped 0 bases from V and 3 bases from J, with 6 bases between. The CDR3 DNA reads as TGCGCCAGCAGCCAAGACTCGAACAATCAGCCCCAGCATTTT. Translating it yields CASSQDSNNQPQHF.

This clone was recorded only once. The chain is built from TRBV9 and TRBJ2-1, with 7 bases that match TRBD2. CDR1 is SGDLS, CDR2 YYNGEE, per germline. V shed 4 bases and J 9 bases; nucleotides not matched to a gene: 10. The CDR3 runs to 14 residues. CDR3 sequence (DNA): TGTGCCAGCAGCCCACCGCGGACTAGAGGTGAGCAGTTCTTC. Protein sequence: CASSPPRTRGEQFF.

The gene calls are TRBV20-1 and TRBJ2-5; D possibly uses TRBD1 or TRBD2 (5 bases each). Trimming pared 3 bases from V and 4 bases from J, leaving 9 bases between. This CDR3 is 12 amino acids long. Per germline, CDR1 DFQATT and CDR2 SNEGSKA (reference sequence). The CDR3 loop is CSASLGRETQYF. The CDR3 DNA reads as TGCAGTGCTAGTTTGGGACGAGAGACCCAGTACTTC.

This chain connects TRBV30 to TRBJ2-1; no definite D call. V shed 0 bases and J shed 3 bases, with 15 bases lying between them. Germline V gives CDR1 GTSNPN, CDR2 SVGIG (reference sequence). This CDR3 is built from 16 residues. The CDR3 bases are TGTGCCTGGAGTGTGTTGGGTCAATCTTACTACAATGAGCAGTTCTTC. Encoded protein: CAWSVLGQSYYNEQFF. The variable domain in full, with the rest retrieved from reference TRBV30 and TRBJ2-1, is SQTIHQWPATLVQPVGSPLSLECTVEGTSNPNLYWYRQAAGRGLQLLFYSVGIGQISSEVPQNLSASRPQDRQFILSSKKLLLSDSGFYLCAWSVLGQSYYNEQFFGPGTRLTVL.

The chain combines TRBV30 with TRBJ2-7; 10 bases are a match to TRBD2. CDR1 is GTSNPN and CDR2 is SVGIG in the germline V gene (reference sequence). The CDR3 extends over 14 amino acids. The J segment lost 5 bases and the V segment lost 7 bases, leaving 11 bases of the junction unmatched. The CDR3: CAFSSGSQLHEQYF. The CDR3 DNA sequence: TGTGCCTTCTCTAGCGGGAGTCAGCTCCACGAGCAGTACTTC.